What follows are 30 T cell receptor beta chains derived from one specimen sequenced in a study of shared clonotypes between healthy human individuals. Libraries were prepared by immunoSEQ multiplex PCR; TCRdb keeps only in-frame clonotypes and omits some of them. The table records approximately 2.1 million clones, 90% to 95% of them present only once. Sequenced material: naive CD4+ T cells from PBMCs. The subset here: CD45RA+ positively selected. Every receptor here comes from a man in his late teens or twenties in good health. Some clones in this sample may be carry-over from other donors' samples.

This sequence joins TRBV29-1 and TRBJ1-1; D perhaps matches TRBD1 (6 bases). The V gene's germline CDR1 is SQVTM and CDR2 ANQGSEA. V was trimmed by 3 bases and J by 1 base, leaving 6 bases between them. The CDR3 totals 12 residues. The DNA for the CDR3 is TGCAGCGTTGAGACAGGGAACACTGAAGCTTTCTTT. Residues: CSVETGNTEAFF.

V and J are TRBV18 and TRBJ2-3; D is uncertain. V was pared by 1 base and J by 3 bases, with 8 bases between. Germline V CDR1 and CDR2: KGHSH, LQKENI. This CDR3 is built from 14 residues. In nucleotides, the CDR3 is TGTGCCAGCTCACCACTCCCTCGTACAGATACGCAGTATTTT. Translating gives CASSPLPRTDTQYF.

This clone has more than one count but fewer than ten. This chain links TRBV4-1 with TRBJ1-5; D may be TRBD1 (5 bases). CDR1 MGHRA and CDR2 YSYEKL come from the germline V gene. The V end lost 1 base, the J end lost 6 bases, and 10 bases lay between the germline ends. The CDR3 consists of 14 residues. The CDR3 DNA reads as TGCGCCAGCAGCCAAGGACAGCGGGCTCAGCCCCAGCATTTT. This codes for CASSQGQRAQPQHF.

The J gene is TRBJ1-4, the V gene TRBV7-9; no definite D call. This CDR3 has 15 residues. The germline gives CDR1 SEHNR, CDR2 FQNEAQ (reference sequence). The V end was cut by 3 bases, the J end by 7 bases, with 15 bases between. DNA of the CDR3: TGTGCCAGCAGCTTTTCTTCGGGCAGGCTTGAAAAACTGTTTTTT. Translating gives CASSFSSGRLEKLFF.

In this sample, this clone turned up a few times. This chain connects TRBV27 to TRBJ1-1; the D is unclear. The V and J ends lost 6 bases and 0 bases respectively, with 14 bases between them. This CDR3 region has 15 residues. Per germline, CDR1 MNHEY and CDR2 SMNVEV (reference sequence). The CDR3 region has the DNA TGTGCCAGCAGCCGCGGTCACAACATGAACACTGAAGCTTTCTTT. Protein sequence: CASSRGHNMNTEAFF.

V and J are TRBV14 and TRBJ2-4; the match to TRBD2 covers 7 bases. Germline CDR1 and CDR2: SGHDN and FVKESK. J was trimmed by 7 bases and V by 3 bases; bases with no gene match: 12. The CDR3 is 16 amino acids. The CDR3 nucleotides are TGTGCCAGCAGCCACCACGGGGGGATCTCGAGCAACATTCAGTACTTC. Translated, it gives CASSHHGGISSNIQYF.

On this clone: The sample contains more than one DNA sequence encoding this CDR3. The V call is TRBV4-1, the J call TRBJ1-5; maybe TRBD1 (5 bases). Germline CDR1 and CDR2: MGHRA and YSYEKL. V lost 1 base and J 6 bases, leaving 19 bases between the germline ends. The length of the CDR3 is 17 residues. CDR3 DNA: TGCGCCAGCAGCCAAGTACACGGGGCGAAAACCGGTCAGCCCCAGCATTTT. Translated, it gives CASSQVHGAKTGQPQHF.

This clone was found a few times. The chain combines TRBV27 with TRBJ1-5; D may be TRBD1 (5 bases). This CDR3 comprises 15 residues. Germline assignment: CDR1 MNHEY and CDR2 SMNVEV (reference sequence). V was cut by 5 bases and J by 1 base, with 12 bases left in between. CDR3 region: CASSPRGASNQPQHF. Written as DNA, the CDR3 is TGTGCCAGCAGTCCCCGAGGGGCCAGCAATCAGCCCCAGCATTTT.

The chain joins TRBV10-3 to TRBJ2-7; TRBD2 matches at 7 bases. The V gene end was trimmed by 8 bases and the J gene end by 4 bases; junction bases not matched to a gene: 8. CDR3 length equals 13 residues. Germline-derived CDR1 and CDR2 are ENHRY and SYGVKD. CDR3 residues: CAIAGGSSYEQYF. The CDR3 DNA follows: TGTGCCATCGCGGGCGGGAGTTCGTACGAGCAGTACTTC.

The chain combines TRBV27 with TRBJ1-2; D perhaps matches TRBD1 (6 bases). Between the trimmed V and J ends, which lost 5 bases and 0 bases, there was a span of 19 bases. The germline V gene has CDR1 MNHEY and CDR2 SMNVEV (reference sequence). The CDR3 has 17 amino acids. CDR3 bases: TGTGCCAGCAGTATCAAACAGGGCACCCTTTCTAACTATGGCTACACCTTC. The encoded protein is CASSIKQGTLSNYGYTF.

Worth noting for this clone: Other DNA sequences from this sample encode an identical CDR3 as well. V gene TRBV7-3 combines with J gene TRBJ1-1; D perhaps matches TRBD1 (5 bases). The V gene's germline CDR1 is SGHTA and CDR2 FQGTGA. The CDR3 runs to 14 residues. V gave up 1 base and J gave up 1 base, with 7 bases separating them. CDR3 loop: CASSLIGGNTEAFF. Here the CDR3 DNA reads TGTGCCAGCAGCTTAATTGGGGGGAACACTGAAGCTTTCTTT.

CDR3 sequence: CASSPTGAPSSYEQYF. The CDR3 coding sequence is TGTGCCAGCTCACCAACAGGAGCGCCTAGCTCCTACGAGCAGTACTTC. This sequence joins TRBV18 and TRBJ2-7, with D possibly being TRBD1 (5 bases). V was trimmed by 2 bases and J by 0 bases, leaving 14 bases between them. The CDR3 runs 16 residues. The V gene's germline CDR1 is KGHSH and CDR2 LQKENI.

In the case of this clone: Different DNA sequences within this sample yield the same CDR3. V gene TRBV5-1 combines with J gene TRBJ2-3; tentatively, D is TRBD2 (6 bases). CDR3 length: 14 amino acids. V shed 7 bases and J shed 0 bases, with 12 bases lying between them. Germline values: CDR1 SGHRS, CDR2 YFSETQ. The CDR3 loop reads CASSLGTSTDTQYF. The CDR3 DNA is TGCGCCAGCTCCCTCGGGACTAGCACAGATACGCAGTATTTT.

As to this clone: Other DNA sequences in this sample translate to the same CDR3. The chain employs TRBV7-2 and TRBJ1-5; a weak D match, TRBD1 (6 bases). CDR1 and CDR2 (germline): SGHTA, FQGNSA. Trimming pared 3 bases from V and 3 bases from J, leaving 9 bases between. The CDR3 totals 14 residues. The CDR3 loop reads CASSFGQPNQPQHF. CDR3 sequence (DNA): TGTGCCAGCAGCTTCGGACAGCCCAATCAGCCCCAGCATTTT.

For this clone: The identical CDR3 is also encoded by other nucleotide sequences in the sample. The chain recombines TRBV28 with TRBJ1-2, with TRBD1 matching over 7 bases. The junction had 5 bases not matched to a gene; V was cut back by 2 bases and J by 8 bases. This CDR3 is 13 amino acids long. Germline assignment: CDR1 MDHEN and CDR2 SYDVKM. The CDR3 coding sequence is TGTGCCAGCAGTTTACCTGACAGGGTAGGCTACACCTTC. It is translated as CASSLPDRVGYTF.

V gene TRBV5-1 combines with J gene TRBJ1-4; D unresolved. The germline gives CDR1 SGHRS, CDR2 YFSETQ. The CDR3 length is 14 residues. Between the trimmed V and J ends, which lost 5 bases and 4 bases, there was a span of 12 bases. The CDR3 loop is CASREDGVNEKLFF. The CDR3 DNA reads as TGCGCCAGCAGGGAGGACGGTGTTAATGAAAAACTGTTTTTT.

V usage is TRBV28 and J usage is TRBJ2-1; the match to TRBD1 covers 11 bases. V trimming: 5 bases; J trimming: 6 bases; junction bases outside the gene matches: 3. The germline V gene has CDR1 MDHEN and CDR2 SYDVKM. CDR3 length: 14 amino acids. CDR3 DNA sequence: TGTGCCAGCAGTGGACAGGGGGCCTTCAATGAGCAGTTCTTC. Protein product: CASSGQGAFNEQFF.

The genes are TRBV4-3 and TRBJ2-1; TRBD2 agrees at 10 bases. Trimming took 4 bases from V and 0 from J; bases not matched to a gene: 6. CDR1 and CDR2 (germline): LGHNA, YSLEER. This CDR3 spans 17 amino acids. The CDR3 protein is CASSPQPSGSSYNEQFF. In DNA form, the CDR3 reads TGCGCCAGCAGCCCCCAGCCTAGCGGGAGCTCCTACAATGAGCAGTTCTTC.

The chain is built from TRBV27 and TRBJ1-2; TRBD1 might be the D (5 bases). The CDR3 consists of 14 residues. The V gene lost 4 bases and the J gene lost 5 bases, with 14 bases spanning the gap. Germline CDR1 reads MNHEY; CDR2 reads SMNVEV (reference sequence). CDR3 DNA: TGTGCCAGCAGTTGGGACGGCCTAGGGTATGGCTACACCTTC. Translating gives CASSWDGLGYGYTF.

The genes are TRBV9 and TRBJ2-1; weak D call: TRBD2 (5 bases). Trimming removed 0 bases at V and 6 bases at J, with 19 bases between. In germline, CDR1 is SGDLS, CDR2 YYNGEE. The CDR3 totals 17 residues. CDR3 bases: TGTGCCAGCAGCGTAGTAGGAAGCGGTGGAGGTGTCAATGAGCAGTTCTTC. Its translation: CASSVVGSGGGVNEQFF.

The rearrangement links TRBV28 to TRBJ1-1; no clear D gene. The CDR3 has 15 residues. V dropped 4 bases and J dropped 7 bases, with 19 bases sitting between them. Germline lookup yields CDR1 MDHEN and CDR2 SYDVKM. The CDR3: CASSSISAAPFEAFF. In DNA, the CDR3 is TGTGCCAGCAGTTCCATATCGGCAGCCCCGTTTGAAGCTTTCTTT.

The genes are TRBV28 and TRBJ2-7; 9 bases are shared with TRBD2. CDR1 is MDHEN and CDR2 is SYDVKM in the germline V gene. Trimming at V came to 5 bases and at J to 1 base, leaving 6 bases not matched to a gene. The CDR3 totals 15 residues. The CDR3 DNA follows: TGTGCCAGCAGTAGCGGGAGGCGGTTATCCTACGAGCAGTACTTC. Translation gives CASSSGRRLSYEQYF.

A word on this clone: This specimen includes other DNA sequences encoding the same CDR3. The rearrangement uses TRBV7-2 and TRBJ2-3; D gene uncertain. CDR1 SGHTA and CDR2 FQGNSA come from the germline V gene. The CDR3 runs to 13 residues. V dropped 1 base and J dropped 4 bases, with 6 bases sitting between them. The CDR3 coding sequence is TGTGCCAGCAGCTTAGGCCCGGCAGATACGCAGTATTTT. As protein: CASSLGPADTQYF. Variable domain in full (rest from reference TRBV7-2 and TRBJ2-3): GAGVSQSPSNKVTEKGKDVELRCDPISGHTALYWYRQSLGQGLEFLIYFQGNSAPDKSGLPSDRFSAERTGGSVSTLTIQRTQQEDSAVYLCASSLGPADTQYFGPGTRLTVL.

The chain joins TRBV30 to TRBJ2-5, with a weak D call TRBD1 (5 bases). V lost 3 bases to trimming and J lost 1 base, with 12 bases between them. The germline V gene has CDR1 GTSNPN and CDR2 SVGIG (reference sequence). This CDR3 is 14 amino acids long. The CDR3 nucleotides read TGTGCCTGGAGAGGCAGGGTTAGCCAAGAGACCCAGTACTTC. As protein: CAWRGRVSQETQYF.

The CDR3: CASSLGTSRSYNEQFF. The CDR3 DNA follows: TGTGCCAGCAGCTTAGGGACTAGCCGCTCCTACAATGAGCAGTTCTTC. The chain employs TRBV7-9 and TRBJ2-1; TRBD2 matches at 8 bases. CDR3 length equals 16 residues. V shed 1 base, J shed 0 bases, and the junction held 2 bases outside the gene matches. CDR1 SEHNR and CDR2 FQNEAQ come from the germline V gene (reference sequence).

This sequence joins TRBV6-1 and TRBJ1-5, with TRBD1 matching over 8 bases. CDR3 length equals 16 residues. The V gene's germline CDR1 is MNHNS and CDR2 SASEGT. The J segment lost 5 bases and the V segment lost 2 bases, leaving 8 bases of the junction unmatched. Written as DNA, the CDR3 is TGTGCCAGCAGTGAAAGAAGGACAGGGTTGCATCAGCCCCAGCATTTT. This gives the protein CASSERRTGLHQPQHF.

In its sample, this clone was seen once. The chain joins TRBV5-1 to TRBJ2-7, with D perhaps being TRBD1 or TRBD2 (5 bases each). Germline V gives CDR1 SGHRS, CDR2 YFSETQ. This CDR3 region has 16 residues. V lost 4 bases and J 2 bases, leaving 19 bases between the germline ends. CDR3 loop: CASSPAARGGAYEQYF. For the CDR3, the DNA is TGCGCCAGCAGCCCCGCGGCGAGGGGTGGTGCCTACGAGCAGTACTTC.

This clone was recorded once. The chain joins TRBV15 to TRBJ1-4; D not certain. Germline V gives CDR1 LNHNV, CDR2 YYDKDF (reference sequence). This CDR3 is built from 13 residues. Trimming took 4 bases from V and 3 from J, leaving 6 bases between them. The CDR3 coding sequence is TGTGCCACCAGCATAGGGCCTAATGAAAAACTGTTTTTT. Encoded protein: CATSIGPNEKLFF.

The chain carries TRBV5-8 and TRBJ2-7; 10 bases are a match to TRBD2. V gave up 2 bases and J gave up 5 bases; unmatched junction bases: 7. Germline V CDR1 and CDR2: SGHTS, YDEGEE. CDR3 size: 15 residues. This CDR3 is CASSFTSGRAHEQYF. DNA for the CDR3: TGTGCCAGCAGCTTCACCAGCGGGAGGGCCCACGAGCAGTACTTC.

J is TRBJ1-1 and V is TRBV6-5; 7 bases map to TRBD1. The CDR3 is 14 residues long. The junction had 5 bases not matched to a gene; V was cut back by 6 bases and J by 1 base. Germline values: CDR1 MNHEY, CDR2 SVGAGI. CDR3: CASRPWTGNTEAFF. Written as DNA, the CDR3 is TGTGCCAGCAGACCCTGGACAGGGAACACTGAAGCTTTCTTT.